The 16 T cell receptor beta chains listed next were all sequenced from one sample in a study of T-cell memory formation after mild COVID-19. TCRdb processed the 5' RACE reads anew with MiXCR; each CDR3 protein has one entry. This table holds roughly 110,000 distinct CDR3 sequences, around 11% found once. Sample: PBMCs or a T cell subset sorted from them (not recorded which). These receptors all come from an adult woman who had mild COVID-19 (a few samples of this study predate the infection). Cell type and time point are not known.

This clonotype has only a few counts. The chain is built from TRBV27 and TRBJ2-1, with no clear D. The V gene lost 3 bases and the J gene lost 8 bases, with 11 bases spanning the gap. Per germline, CDR1 MNHEY and CDR2 SMNVEV (reference sequence). This CDR3 contains 13 residues. The CDR3 DNA reads as TGTGCCAGCAGTTTCCCTGGACGCGATGAGCAGTTCTTC. It encodes CASSFPGRDEQFF.

This clonotype was seen at least ten times. This rearrangement joins TRBV20-1 to TRBJ2-1; D uncertain. Germline CDR1 DFQATT, CDR2 SNEGSKA (reference sequence). Trimming shortened V by 4 bases and J by 3 bases, and 13 bases separated the two germline ends. The CDR3 sequence is 14 residues long. In DNA, the CDR3 is TGCAGTGCTATGTTGAGCCAGGACTACAATGAGCAGTTCTTC. It translates to CSAMLSQDYNEQFF.

This clonotype was counted between two and nine times. The rearrangement joins TRBV15 to TRBJ2-1, with 9 bases lining up with TRBD2. Trimming at V came to 11 bases and at J to 3 bases, leaving 5 bases not matched to a gene. CDR3 length equals 13 residues. The V gene's germline CDR1 is LNHNV and CDR2 YYDKDF (reference sequence). The CDR3 coding sequence is TGTGCCGCCAAAGCGGGAGGCTACAATGAGCAGTTCTTC. Amino acids: CAAKAGGYNEQFF.

The chain joins TRBV5-1 to TRBJ2-1, with TRBD2 matching 9 bases. Germline lookup yields CDR1 SGHRS and CDR2 YFSETQ. The CDR3 has 15 amino acids. The V gene end was trimmed by 4 bases and the J gene end by 3 bases; junction bases not matched to a gene: 5. The CDR3 nucleotides are TGCGCCAGCAGCCAAACTAGCGGGTTCTACAATGAGCAGTTCTTC. Protein product: CASSQTSGFYNEQFF.

In this sample, this clonotype turned up a few times. This chain links TRBV12-3 or TRBV12-4 with TRBJ1-2; TRBD1 is a possible D gene (5 bases). V shed 1 base and J shed 4 bases, with 10 bases lying between them. The CDR3 is made up of 14 amino acids. The CDR3 bases are TGTGCCAGCAGTTTAGTGTACAGGTCCTATGGCTACACCTTC. It yields the protein CASSLVYRSYGYTF.

The rearrangement uses TRBV4-2 and TRBJ1-6; TRBD1 is a possible D gene (6 bases). V was cut by 4 bases and J by 5 bases, with 18 bases left in between. The germline V gene encodes CDR1 LGHNA and CDR2 YNFKEQ. The CDR3 has 17 amino acids. The CDR3 coding sequence is TGTGCCAGCAGCCCAGTCCGGGTTGAGGGGGATAATTCACCCCTCCACTTT. Translating gives CASSPVRVEGDNSPLHF.

The V gene is TRBV4-2, the J gene TRBJ2-5; maybe TRBD2 (6 bases). CDR3 length: 18 residues. Germline lookup yields CDR1 LGHNA and CDR2 YNFKEQ. V dropped 0 bases and J dropped 5 bases, with 22 bases sitting between them. The CDR3 DNA reads as TGTGCCAGCAGCCAAGACTGGCCCTTAGGAGGGAGCGGTGAGACCCAGTACTTC. Protein product: CASSQDWPLGGSGETQYF.

The chain links TRBV3-1 to TRBJ2-3; D might be TRBD2 (6 bases). CDR1 is LGHDT and CDR2 is YNNKEL in the germline V gene (reference sequence). Trimming stripped 1 base from V and 2 bases from J, with 10 bases between. The CDR3 is made up of 15 amino acids. CDR3 DNA sequence: TGTGCCAGCAGCCAAGGCCTACTAGCCACAGATACGCAGTATTTT. Amino acids: CASSQGLLATDTQYF.

The V and J genes are TRBV12-3 or TRBV12-4 and TRBJ1-1; possible D gene TRBD1, 6 bases. V was cut by 5 bases and J by 8 bases, with 12 bases left in between. There are 12 residues in the CDR3. CDR3: CASSALGGEAFF. The CDR3 bases are TGTGCCAGCAGTGCTCTGGGGGGCGAAGCTTTCTTT.

This clonotype was seen a handful of times. This chain uses TRBV20-1 with TRBJ1-1, with 7 bases identical to TRBD1. This CDR3 has 12 amino acids. The V segment lost 5 bases and the J segment 1 base; nucleotides outside the gene matches: 1. In germline, CDR1 is DFQATT, CDR2 SNEGSKA (reference sequence). CDR3: CSAWTGNTEAFF. In DNA, the CDR3 is TGCAGTGCTTGGACAGGGAACACTGAAGCTTTCTTT.

This clonotype came up a few times. The chain joins TRBV27 to TRBJ1-5, with D maybe TRBD1 (6 bases). The germline V and J ends were trimmed by 6 bases and 1 base, with 13 bases remaining between them. The CDR3 spans 15 residues. In germline, CDR1 is MNHEY, CDR2 SMNVEV (reference sequence). The CDR3 loop is CASRQGVGSNQPQHF. The CDR3 bases are TGTGCCAGCAGACAGGGCGTAGGGAGCAATCAGCCCCAGCATTTT.

This clonotype was recorded a few times. The chain links TRBV2 to TRBJ2-3; D gene ambiguous. Looked up from germline, CDR1 is SNHLY and CDR2 is FYNNEI. CDR3 length: 19 amino acids. Trimming removed 0 bases at V and 4 bases at J, with 23 bases between. CDR3 nucleotides: TGTGCCAGCAGTGAAGCTGGAACTCTTCTCGCCCGGAAGTCAGATACGCAGTATTTT. Translation: CASSEAGTLLARKSDTQYF.

The chain combines TRBV5-1 with TRBJ2-2; TRBD1 matches at 9 bases. CDR1 is SGHRS, CDR2 YFSETQ, per germline. V lost 4 bases to trimming and J lost 3 bases; unmatched junction nucleotides: 7. This CDR3 is built from 16 residues. The CDR3 coding sequence is TGCGCCAGCAGCACGGACAGGGGTATTGACACCGGGGAGCTGTTTTTT. This sequence encodes CASSTDRGIDTGELFF.

This clonotype was observed many times. The rearrangement joins TRBV20-1 to TRBJ2-7; D may match TRBD1 or TRBD2 (6 bases each). Germline CDR1 and CDR2: DFQATT and SNEGSKA (reference sequence). The CDR3 is 15 amino acids. Deletions cut 5 bases from V and 4 bases from J, with 21 bases between. The CDR3 sequence is CSAQTGAAIGYEQYF. The CDR3 DNA reads as TGCAGTGCTCAGACGGGGGCAGCAATAGGTTACGAGCAGTACTTC.

This clonotype showed up just a few times. The chain couples TRBV9 to TRBJ2-5; TRBD2 aligns across 7 bases. CDR3 length equals 13 residues. Germline V lookup: CDR1 SGDLS, CDR2 YYNGEE. Losses at the gene ends were 4 bases for V and 5 bases for J; bases not matched to a gene: 5. In nucleotides, the CDR3 is TGTGCCAGCAGCCTCGATAGCGGGGAGACCCAGTACTTC. This encodes CASSLDSGETQYF. The full variable domain, with the rest looked up from reference TRBV9 and TRBJ2-5, is DSGVTQTPKHLITATGQRVTLRCSPRSGDLSVYWYQQSLDQGLQFLIQYYNGEERAKGNILERFSAQQFPDLHSELNLSSLELGDSALYFCASSLDSGETQYFGPGTRLLVL.

This clonotype was seen more than once but under ten times. The CDR3 spells CSVEDLWSGGGDTEAFF. DNA of the CDR3: TGCAGCGTTGAAGATCTTTGGTCAGGTGGCGGGGACACTGAAGCTTTCTTT. The chain links TRBV29-1 to TRBJ1-1; D is unresolved. Germline CDR1 and CDR2: SQVTM and ANQGSEA. CDR3 length: 17 residues. Between the trimmed V and J ends, which lost 0 bases and 3 bases, there was a span of 20 bases. Full variable domain (missing parts from reference TRBV29-1 and TRBJ1-1): SAVISQKPSRDICQRGTSLTIQCQVDSQVTMMFWYRQQPGQSLTLIATANQGSEATYESGFVIDKFPISRPNLTFSTLTVSNMSPEDSSIYLCSVEDLWSGGGDTEAFFGQGTRLTVV.